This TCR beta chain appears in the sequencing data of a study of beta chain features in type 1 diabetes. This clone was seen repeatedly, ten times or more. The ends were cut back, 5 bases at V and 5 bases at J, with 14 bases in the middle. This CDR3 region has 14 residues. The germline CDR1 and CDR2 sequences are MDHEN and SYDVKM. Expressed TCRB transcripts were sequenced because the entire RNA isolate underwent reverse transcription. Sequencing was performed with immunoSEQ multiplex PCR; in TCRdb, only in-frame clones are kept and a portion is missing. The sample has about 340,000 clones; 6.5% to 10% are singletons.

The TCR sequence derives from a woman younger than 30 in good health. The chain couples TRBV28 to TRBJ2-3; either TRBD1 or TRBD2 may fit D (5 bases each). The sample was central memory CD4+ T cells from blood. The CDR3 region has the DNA TGTGCCAGCAGTAGTGGGGGAGCGAAAGATACGCAGTATTTT. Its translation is CASSSGGAKDTQYF.